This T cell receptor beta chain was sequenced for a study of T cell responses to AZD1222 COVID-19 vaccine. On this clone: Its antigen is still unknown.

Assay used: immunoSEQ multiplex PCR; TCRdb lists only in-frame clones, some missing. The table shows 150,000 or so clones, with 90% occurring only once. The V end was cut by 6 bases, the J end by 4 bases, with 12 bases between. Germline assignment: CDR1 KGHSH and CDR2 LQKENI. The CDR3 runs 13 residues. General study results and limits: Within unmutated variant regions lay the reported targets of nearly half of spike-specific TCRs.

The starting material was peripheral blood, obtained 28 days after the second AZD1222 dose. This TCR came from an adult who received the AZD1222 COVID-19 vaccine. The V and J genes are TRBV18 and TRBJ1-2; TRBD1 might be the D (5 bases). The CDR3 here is CASSLDILYGYTF. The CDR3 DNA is TGTGCCAGCTCCTTGGACATTCTCTATGGCTACACCTTC.